A single T cell receptor (beta chain) is shown here with its context. Which antigen it targets is not known. The CDR1 and CDR2 encoded by the germline V gene (reference sequence) are LNHNV and YYDKDF. Including cysteine and phenylalanine, the CDR3 has 23 amino acids. This entry has no DNA. For each CD8+ T cell subset, flow sorting was done in triplicate, and a few hundred thousand cells per subset went directly into RLT lysis buffer. To exclude memory contaminants, naive CD8+ T cells were stringently defined as CD45RO-CCR7+CD27+CD95-. Peripheral blood mononuclear cells were isolated from buffy coats by standard density gradient centrifugation. Naive CXCR3-negative and CXCR3-positive CD8+ T cells were flow-sorted on a FACSAria III. Total RNA was extracted from sorted cells with an RNeasy Mini Kit. This sample is part of a study of CXCR3-negative and CXCR3-positive naive CD8 T cells (dated by TCRdb to the late 2010s). At the level of the whole study: In total, 130 million to 150 million TRB reads were obtained, which works out to roughly 1.5 +/- 0.3 million reads per library. For the TRBV-TRBJ cluster analysis, the naive subsets came from 5 donors, while the memory cells came from 3 donors. The diversity and physicochemical repertoire analyses included under 12 donors pooled from two independent experiments. Summary of the overall study and its limitations: Comparably high repertoire diversity was found in both naive subsets, whereas much lower repertoire diversity was found in memory CD8+ T cells. Within the same donor, TRBV-TRBJ usage looked similar between naive CXCR3-negative and CXCR3-positive cells, but memory cells had distinct patterns. Because surface CD5, which is linked to self-reactivity in mice, was comparable between the naive subsets, TCR interaction strength was also inferred from TRB CDR3 physicochemical properties. TRB CDR3s from CXCR3-positive naive cells showed higher hydrophobicity (lower Kidera factor 4), lower energy, and higher strength and volume indices than CXCR3-negative naive cells. Freshly isolated PBMCs were used for most assays because CXCR3 expression went down partially after cryopreservation.

Sequenced on a NextSeq 550. The Human TCR Profiling Kit (MiLaboratory) was used to prepare UMI-labeled 5' RACE TRB cDNA libraries. cDNA synthesis used the entire amount of extracted RNA, and PCR amplification then used the entire amount of cDNA produced. The libraries were made side by side, with each library going through the same number of PCR cycles. On the authors' methods: MIGEC and MiXCR extracted about 50,000 +/- 10,000 unique UMI-labeled TRB cDNA molecules per library, requiring at least two reads per UMI. On average, about 40,000 +/- 10,000 functional in-frame TRB CDR3 nucleotide clonotypes lacking stop codons were found per library. After each sample was downsampled to 5000 UMI-labeled TRB molecules, VDJtools was used to calculate diversity metrics such as normalized Shannon-Wiener and Chao1. VDJtools was used to calculate clonotype-size-weighted physicochemical properties of the central five CDR3 residues, namely interaction energy, strength, volume and Kidera factor 4. Each CDR3 protein sequence appears as one entry after TCRdb reprocessed the reads, and no DNA is included. These V and J calls originate from TCRdb's pipeline instead of the authors' own analysis. This sample's records show 75,000 to 90,000 distinct CDR3 sequences. The ten largest make up roughly 0.59% of the sample.

What was sequenced was naive CXCR3+ CD8+ T cells from blood. The sample's cell subset or site label, in plain terms: CD45RO-CCR7+CD27+CD95- naive CD8+ T cells expressing CXCR3 (TNR3+). The TCR originated in a human donor in good health. Some clones in this sample may be carry-over from other donors' samples. This chain joins TRBV15 to TRBJ2-1; TCRdb gives TRBD1 as the D gene, but with no DNA this cannot be confirmed. Here the CDR3 is given as CATSRDRAGRDRGNRSSYNEQFF.